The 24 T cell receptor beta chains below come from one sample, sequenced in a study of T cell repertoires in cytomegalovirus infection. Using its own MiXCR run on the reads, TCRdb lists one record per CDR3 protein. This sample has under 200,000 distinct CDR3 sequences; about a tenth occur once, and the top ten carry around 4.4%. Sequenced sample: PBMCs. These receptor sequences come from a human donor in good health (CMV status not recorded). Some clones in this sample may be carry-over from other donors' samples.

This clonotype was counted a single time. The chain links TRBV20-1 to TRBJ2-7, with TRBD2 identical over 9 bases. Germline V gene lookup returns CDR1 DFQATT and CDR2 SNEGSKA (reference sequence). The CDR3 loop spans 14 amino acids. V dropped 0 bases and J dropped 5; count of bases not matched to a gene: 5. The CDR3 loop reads CSARDPGLADEQYF. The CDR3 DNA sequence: TGCAGTGCTAGAGATCCGGGACTAGCCGACGAGCAGTACTTC.

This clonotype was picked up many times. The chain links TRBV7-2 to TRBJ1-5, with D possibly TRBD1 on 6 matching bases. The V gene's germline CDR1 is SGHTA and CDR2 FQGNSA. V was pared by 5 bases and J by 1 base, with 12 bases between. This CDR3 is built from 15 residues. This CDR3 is CASSLVTGSNQPQHF. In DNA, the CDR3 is TGTGCCAGCAGCCTCGTAACAGGGAGCAATCAGCCCCAGCATTTT.

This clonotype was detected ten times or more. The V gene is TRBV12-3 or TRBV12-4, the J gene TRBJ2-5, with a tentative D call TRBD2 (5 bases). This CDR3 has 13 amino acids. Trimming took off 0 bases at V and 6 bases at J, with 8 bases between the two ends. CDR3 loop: CASSLAGEKTQYF. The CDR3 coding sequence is TGTGCCAGCAGTTTAGCTGGGGAGAAGACCCAGTACTTC.

CDR3 loop: CASIMSGIVSTKNIQYF. The CDR3 coding sequence is TGTGCCAGCATTATGTCAGGGATAGTTTCGACCAAAAACATTCAGTACTTC. The rearrangement uses TRBV2 and TRBJ2-4, with a tentative D call TRBD1 (5 bases). CDR1 and CDR2 from the germline V gene are SNHLY and FYNNEI. Trimming pared 7 bases from V and 2 bases from J, leaving 21 bases between. The CDR3 spans 17 residues.

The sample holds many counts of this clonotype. The CDR3 coding sequence is TGCAGTGCTAGAGCGACAGGGGAACGTGTTCAGCCCCAGCATTTT. This gives the protein CSARATGERVQPQHF. The V call is TRBV20-1, the J call TRBJ1-5, with 8 bases lining up with TRBD1. V was clipped by 1 base and J by 6 bases; unmatched bases: 8. Germline V gene sequence: CDR1 DFQATT, CDR2 SNEGSKA (reference sequence). This CDR3 comprises 15 residues.

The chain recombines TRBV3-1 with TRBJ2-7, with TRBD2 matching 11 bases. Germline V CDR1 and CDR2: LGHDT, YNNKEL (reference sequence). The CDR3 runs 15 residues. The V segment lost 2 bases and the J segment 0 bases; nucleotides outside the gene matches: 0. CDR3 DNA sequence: TGTGCCAGCAGCCAAACTAGCGGGAGCTCCTACGAGCAGTACTTC. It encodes CASSQTSGSSYEQYF.

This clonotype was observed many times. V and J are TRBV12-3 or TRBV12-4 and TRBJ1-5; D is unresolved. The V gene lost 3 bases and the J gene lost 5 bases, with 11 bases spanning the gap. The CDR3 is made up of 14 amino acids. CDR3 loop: CASSLTGGDQPQHF. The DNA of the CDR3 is TGTGCCAGCAGTTTGACCGGAGGCGATCAGCCCCAGCATTTT.

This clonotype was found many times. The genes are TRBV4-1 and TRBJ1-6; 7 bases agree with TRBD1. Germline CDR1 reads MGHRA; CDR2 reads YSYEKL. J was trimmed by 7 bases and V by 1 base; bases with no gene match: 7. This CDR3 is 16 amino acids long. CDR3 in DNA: TGCGCCAGCAGCCAAGGTGAGACAGGGAGGAATTCACCCCTCCACTTT. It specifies CASSQGETGRNSPLHF.

CDR3 sequence reads: CSAAMVDEQFF. The CDR3 bases are TGCAGTGCCGCCATGGTCGATGAGCAGTTCTTC. This sequence joins TRBV20-1 and TRBJ2-1; D is unresolved. Germline V gives CDR1 DFQATT, CDR2 SNEGSKA (reference sequence). V dropped 6 bases and J dropped 8 bases, with 11 bases sitting between them. This CDR3 has 11 residues.

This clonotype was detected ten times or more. The CDR3 spells CASSTSGVTNEKLFF. The CDR3, as DNA: TGCGCCAGCAGCACCAGCGGGGTGACTAATGAAAAACTGTTTTTT. The chain recombines TRBV5-1 with TRBJ1-4; D is undetermined. CDR1 and CDR2 (germline): SGHRS, YFSETQ. Trimming shortened V by 4 bases and J by 2 bases, and 12 bases separated the two germline ends. This CDR3 contains 15 residues. Full variable domain (missing parts from reference TRBV5-1 and TRBJ1-4): KAGVTQTPRYLIKTRGQQVTLSCSPISGHRSVSWYQQTPGQGLQFLFEYFSETQRNKGNFPGRFSGRQFSNSRSEMNVSTLELGDSALYLCASSTSGVTNEKLFFGSGTQLSVL.

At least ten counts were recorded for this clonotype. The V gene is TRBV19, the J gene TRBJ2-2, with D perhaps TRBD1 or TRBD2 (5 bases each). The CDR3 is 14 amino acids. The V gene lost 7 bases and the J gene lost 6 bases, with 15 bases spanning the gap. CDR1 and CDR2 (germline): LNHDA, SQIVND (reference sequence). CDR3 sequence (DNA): TGTGCCAGTATTCCGGGACGCTGGGCCGGGGAGCTGTTTTTT. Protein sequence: CASIPGRWAGELFF.

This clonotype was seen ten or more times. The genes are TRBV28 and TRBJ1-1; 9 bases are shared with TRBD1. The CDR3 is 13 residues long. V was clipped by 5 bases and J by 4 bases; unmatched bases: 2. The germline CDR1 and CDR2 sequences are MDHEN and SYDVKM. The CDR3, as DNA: TGTGCCAGCAGTCTACAGGGGGCCACTGAAGCTTTCTTT. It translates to CASSLQGATEAFF.

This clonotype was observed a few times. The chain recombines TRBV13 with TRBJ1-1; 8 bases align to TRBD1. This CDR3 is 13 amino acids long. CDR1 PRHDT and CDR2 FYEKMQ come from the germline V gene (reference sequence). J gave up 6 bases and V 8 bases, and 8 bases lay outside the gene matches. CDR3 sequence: CASQRTGRAEAFF. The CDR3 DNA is TGTGCCAGCCAGAGGACAGGGAGGGCTGAAGCTTTCTTT.

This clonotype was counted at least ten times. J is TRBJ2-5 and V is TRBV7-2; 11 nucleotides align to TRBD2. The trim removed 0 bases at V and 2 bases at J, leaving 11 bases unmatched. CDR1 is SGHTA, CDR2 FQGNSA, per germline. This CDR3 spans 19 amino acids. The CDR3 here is CASSLAMGRTSGRQETQYF. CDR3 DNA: TGTGCCAGCAGCTTAGCTATGGGAAGGACTAGCGGGCGGCAAGAGACCCAGTACTTC.

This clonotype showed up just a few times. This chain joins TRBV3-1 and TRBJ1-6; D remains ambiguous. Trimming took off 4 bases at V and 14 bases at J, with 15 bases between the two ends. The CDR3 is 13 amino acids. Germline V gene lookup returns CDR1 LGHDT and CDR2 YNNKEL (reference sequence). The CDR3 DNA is TGTGCCAGCAGCCTCTCCCTAGAAGGTACCCTCCACTTT. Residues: CASSLSLEGTLHF. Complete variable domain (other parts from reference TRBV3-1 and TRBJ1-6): DTAVSQTPKYLVTQMGNDKSIKCEQNLGHDTMYWYKQDSKKFLKIMFSYNNKELIINETVPNRFSPKSPDKAHLNLHINSLELGDSAVYFCASSLSLEGTLHFGNGTRLTVT.

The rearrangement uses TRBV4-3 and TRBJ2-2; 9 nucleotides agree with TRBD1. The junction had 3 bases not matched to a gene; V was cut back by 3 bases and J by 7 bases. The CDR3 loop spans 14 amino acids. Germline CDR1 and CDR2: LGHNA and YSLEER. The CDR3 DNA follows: TGCGCCAGCAGCCAGGGACAGGGCGACGGGGAGCTGTTTTTT. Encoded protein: CASSQGQGDGELFF.

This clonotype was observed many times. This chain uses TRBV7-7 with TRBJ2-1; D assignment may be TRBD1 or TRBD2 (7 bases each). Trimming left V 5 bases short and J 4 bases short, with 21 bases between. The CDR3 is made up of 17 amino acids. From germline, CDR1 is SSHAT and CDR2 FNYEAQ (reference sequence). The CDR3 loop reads CASSQGVLGGTYNEQFF. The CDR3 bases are TGTGCCAGCAGCCAGGGGGTTCTGGGGGGGACGTACAATGAGCAGTTCTTC.

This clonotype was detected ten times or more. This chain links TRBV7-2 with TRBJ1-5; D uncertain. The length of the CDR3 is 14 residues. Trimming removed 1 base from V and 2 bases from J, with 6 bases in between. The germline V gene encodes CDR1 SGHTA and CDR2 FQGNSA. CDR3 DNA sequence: TGTGCCAGCAGCTTAGTTGCCGGCAATCAGCCCCAGCATTTT. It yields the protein CASSLVAGNQPQHF.

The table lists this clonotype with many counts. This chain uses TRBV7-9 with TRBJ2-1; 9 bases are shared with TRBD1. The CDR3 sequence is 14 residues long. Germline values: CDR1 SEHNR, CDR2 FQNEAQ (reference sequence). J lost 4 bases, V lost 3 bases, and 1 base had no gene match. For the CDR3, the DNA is TGTGCCAGCAGCTTGGGACAGGGTTACAATGAGCAGTTCTTC. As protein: CASSLGQGYNEQFF.

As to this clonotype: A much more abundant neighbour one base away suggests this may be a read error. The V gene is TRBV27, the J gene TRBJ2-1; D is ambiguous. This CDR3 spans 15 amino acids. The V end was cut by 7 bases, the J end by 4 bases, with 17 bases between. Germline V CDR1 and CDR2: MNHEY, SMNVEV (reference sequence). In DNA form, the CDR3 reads TGTGCCAGCACTACACCAGCCGGTGGGTACAATGAGCAGTTCTTC. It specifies CASTTPAGGYNEQFF.

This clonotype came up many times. CDR3 nucleotides: TGTGCCAGCAGCTTAGGAGGGATAGGTACAGCTTTCTTT. Translation: CASSLGGIGTAFF. The rearrangement links TRBV7-2 to TRBJ1-1; D is uncertain. V lost 1 base to trimming and J lost 10 bases, with 13 bases between them. The CDR3 consists of 13 residues. CDR1 and CDR2 (germline): SGHTA, FQGNSA.

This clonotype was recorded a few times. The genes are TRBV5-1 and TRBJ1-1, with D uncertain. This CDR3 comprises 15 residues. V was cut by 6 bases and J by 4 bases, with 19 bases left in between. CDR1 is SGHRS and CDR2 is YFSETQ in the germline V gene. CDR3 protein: CASTLGGEVGTEAFF. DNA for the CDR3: TGCGCCAGCACCCTTGGCGGGGAAGTTGGCACTGAAGCTTTCTTT. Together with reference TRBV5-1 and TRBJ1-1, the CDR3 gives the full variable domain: KAGVTQTPRYLIKTRGQQVTLSCSPISGHRSVSWYQQTPGQGLQFLFEYFSETQRNKGNFPGRFSGRQFSNSRSEMNVSTLELGDSALYLCASTLGGEVGTEAFFGQGTRLTVV.

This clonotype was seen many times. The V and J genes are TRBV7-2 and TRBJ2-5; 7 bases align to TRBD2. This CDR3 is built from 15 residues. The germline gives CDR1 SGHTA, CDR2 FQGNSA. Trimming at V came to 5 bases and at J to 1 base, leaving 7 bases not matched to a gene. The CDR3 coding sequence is TGTGCCAGCAGCCCTCAACTAGCGCTCCAAGAGACCCAGTACTTC. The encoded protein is CASSPQLALQETQYF.

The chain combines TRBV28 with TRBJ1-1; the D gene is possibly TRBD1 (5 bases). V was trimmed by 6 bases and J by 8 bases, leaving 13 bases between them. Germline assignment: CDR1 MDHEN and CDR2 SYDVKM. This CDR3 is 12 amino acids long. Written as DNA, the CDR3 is TGTGCCAGCAGGGGCGGGCCAGGGGAAGCTTTCTTT. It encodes CASRGGPGEAFF. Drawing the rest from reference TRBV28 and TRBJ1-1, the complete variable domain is DVKVTQSSRYLVKRTGEKVFLECVQDMDHENMFWYRQDPGLGLRLIYFSYDVKMKEKGDIPEGYSVSREKKERFSLILESASTNQTSMYLCASRGGPGEAFFGQGTRLTVV.